Presented here are 25 T cell receptor beta chains from one specimen sequenced in a study of cytomegalovirus exposure and HLA in healthy donors. The PCR employed 60 Vbeta primers together with 13 Jbeta primers. Sequencing used immunoSEQ multiplex PCR; TCRdb keeps in-frame clones, though not all of them. Here the sample spans about 140,000 clones, roughly four fifths being singletons. Sequencing used PBMCs. Receptors originate from a woman in her forties or fifties in good health and CMV-seronegative.

The CDR3 DNA reads as TGTGCCAGCAGCGTGCCCAGGGGGCAGGGTGGGGCCAACGTCCTGACTTTC. Protein: CASSVPRGQGGANVLTF. The chain combines TRBV9 with TRBJ2-6; TRBD1 matches 8 bases. The CDR3 contains 17 residues. The germline gives CDR1 SGDLS, CDR2 YYNGEE. V was pared by 2 bases and J by 3 bases, with 7 bases of the junction left unmatched. The full variable domain, rest sourced from reference TRBV9 and TRBJ2-6, is DSGVTQTPKHLITATGQRVTLRCSPRSGDLSVYWYQQSLDQGLQFLIQYYNGEERAKGNILERFSAQQFPDLHSELNLSSLELGDSALYFCASSVPRGQGGANVLTFGAGSRLTVL.

This clone was counted once. This sequence joins TRBV6-5 and TRBJ1-2; a weak D match, TRBD1 (5 bases). Germline V gene sequence: CDR1 MNHEY, CDR2 SVGAGI. Trimming stripped 2 bases from V and 4 bases from J, with 17 bases between. The CDR3 spans 16 residues. This chain's CDR3 is CASSYTSRDLIYGYTF. CDR3 sequence (DNA): TGTGCCAGCAGTTACACTTCGCGGGACCTAATCTATGGCTACACCTTC.

Written as DNA, the CDR3 is TGTGCCAGCAGCTTACCCGGGACAGGGGGTGAGACCCAGTACTTC. Translation gives CASSLPGTGGETQYF. V gene TRBV7-2 combines with J gene TRBJ2-5, with 11 bases fitting TRBD1. The CDR3 runs 15 residues. The V gene's germline CDR1 is SGHTA and CDR2 FQGNSA. Trimming removed 2 bases from V and 5 bases from J; junction bases left unmatched: 4.

The V gene is TRBV7-8, the J gene TRBJ2-4; 12 bases align to TRBD2. CDR1 and CDR2 (germline): SGHVS, FQNEAQ. V dropped 6 bases and J dropped 3; count of bases not matched to a gene: 12. The CDR3 extends over 18 amino acids. The CDR3 DNA is TGTGCCAGCAGTATCTTGACTAGCGGGGGAGGGGACAAAAACATTCAGTACTTC. Its translation: CASSILTSGGGDKNIQYF. The whole variable domain, filled in from reference TRBV7-8 and TRBJ2-4, reads GAGVSQSPRYKVAKRGQDVALRCDPISGHVSLFWYQQALGQGPEFLTYFQNEAQLDKSGLPSDRFFAERPEGSVSTLKIQRTQQEDSAVYLCASSILTSGGGDKNIQYFGAGTRLSVL.

The chain couples TRBV7-2 to TRBJ1-2; TRBD1 might be the D (6 bases). The V end lost 0 bases, the J end lost 4 bases, and 15 bases lay between the germline ends. The germline gives CDR1 SGHTA, CDR2 FQGNSA. There are 16 residues in the CDR3. The CDR3 sequence: CASSLALRGGSYGYTF. The CDR3 DNA sequence: TGTGCCAGCAGCTTAGCGCTTAGGGGGGGTTCCTATGGCTACACCTTC.

On this clone: A junction end diverges from the germline sequence, so it may reflect a read error. V is TRBV7-7 and J is TRBJ2-1; tentative D call: TRBD1 (5 bases). From germline, CDR1 is SSHAT and CDR2 FNYEAQ (reference sequence). The CDR3 length is 15 residues. This chain's CDR3 is CASSPGQGSYNEQFF. The CDR3 bases are TGTGCTAGCAGTCCAGGACAAGGCTCCTACAATGAGCAGTTCTTC.

This clone has a handful of counts. The CDR3 sequence: CASSAGTSGGAYKDTQYF. Here the CDR3 DNA reads TGTGCCAGCAGCGCCGGGACTAGCGGGGGGGCTTATAAAGATACGCAGTATTTT. The rearrangement joins TRBV7-2 to TRBJ2-3, with TRBD2 matching 16 bases. V shed 5 bases, J shed 5 bases, and the junction held 10 bases outside the gene matches. CDR3 size: 18 residues. The germline gives CDR1 SGHTA, CDR2 FQGNSA.

V usage is TRBV2 and J usage is TRBJ2-3, with 16 bases identical to TRBD2. Trimming removed 7 bases from V and 11 bases from J; junction bases left unmatched: 9. Germline CDR1 SNHLY, CDR2 FYNNEI. This CDR3 region has 15 residues. The CDR3 protein is CASTGWGLAGGLQYF. DNA for the CDR3: TGTGCCAGCACCGGTTGGGGACTAGCGGGGGGGTTGCAGTATTTT.

The genes are TRBV19 and TRBJ1-3, with D tentatively TRBD1 (5 bases). Germline CDR1 reads LNHDA; CDR2 reads SQIVND (reference sequence). Trimming shortened V by 3 bases and J by 0 bases, and 9 bases separated the two germline ends. This CDR3 is 15 amino acids long. The CDR3 coding sequence is TGTGCCAGTAGTATTAGGACACCCTCTGGAAACACCATATATTTT. Protein product: CASSIRTPSGNTIYF. The complete variable domain, with remaining parts taken from reference TRBV19 and TRBJ1-3, reads DGGITQSPKYLFRKEGQNVTLSCEQNLNHDAMYWYRQDPGQGLRLIYYSQIVNDFQKGDIAEGYSVSREKKESFPLTVTSAQKNPTAFYLCASSIRTPSGNTIYFGEGSWLTVV.

V gene TRBV7-9 combines with J gene TRBJ2-1, with 8 bases that match TRBD2. Germline V lookup: CDR1 SEHNR, CDR2 FQNEAQ (reference sequence). The CDR3 length is 13 residues. V lost 3 bases, J lost 7 bases, and 2 bases stayed unmatched. The CDR3 is CASSFGGGNEQFF. The CDR3 coding sequence is TGTGCCAGCAGCTTCGGGGGGGGTAATGAGCAGTTCTTC.

The chain has TRBV6-5 and TRBJ2-7; 8 bases align to TRBD2. The CDR3 has 15 amino acids. Germline CDR1 is MNHEY and CDR2 is SVGAGI. Germline trimming cut 5 bases from V and 2 bases from J; bases unmatched to any gene: 8. The DNA for the CDR3 is TGTGCCAGCAGTATCCAGGCAGCGGGGGCCTACGAGCAGTACTTC. It is translated as CASSIQAAGAYEQYF.

The genes are TRBV4-2 and TRBJ1-1; D gene ambiguous. The CDR3 is 14 residues long. V was trimmed by 4 bases and J by 3 bases, leaving 12 bases between them. CDR1 and CDR2 (germline): LGHNA, YNFKEQ. The DNA for the CDR3 is TGTGCCAGCAGCCGCGAGGGCGCGGACACTGAAGCTTTCTTT. Translating gives CASSREGADTEAFF.

The J gene is TRBJ1-1, the V gene TRBV19; no firm D call. V lost 4 bases, J lost 5 bases, and 11 bases lay in between. In germline, CDR1 is LNHDA, CDR2 SQIVND (reference sequence). The CDR3 extends over 13 amino acids. The CDR3 loop is CASSTMRGTEAFF. CDR3 DNA: TGTGCCAGTAGTACAATGCGGGGAACTGAAGCTTTCTTT. The full variable domain, its missing parts supplied by reference TRBV19 and TRBJ1-1, is DGGITQSPKYLFRKEGQNVTLSCEQNLNHDAMYWYRQDPGQGLRLIYYSQIVNDFQKGDIAEGYSVSREKKESFPLTVTSAQKNPTAFYLCASSTMRGTEAFFGQGTRLTVV.

This clone was detected only once. The chain carries TRBV6-6 and TRBJ2-5, with 9 bases that match TRBD1. The V gene end was trimmed by 5 bases and the J gene end by 4 bases; junction bases not matched to a gene: 11. This CDR3 is built from 16 residues. Germline V gives CDR1 MNHNY, CDR2 SVGAGI (reference sequence). The CDR3 DNA reads TGTGCCAGCAGTCACTACGGGACAGGGTTTAGAGAGACCCAGTACTTC. Encoded protein: CASSHYGTGFRETQYF.

The chain has TRBV15 and TRBJ1-3; D uncertain. Trimming took off 5 bases at V and 1 base at J, with 12 bases between the two ends. Germline assignment: CDR1 LNHNV and CDR2 YYDKDF (reference sequence). The CDR3 is made up of 15 amino acids. CDR3 residues: CATSLAPNSGNTIYF. The CDR3 nucleotides are TGTGCCACCAGCCTTGCGCCGAATTCTGGAAACACCATATATTTT.

This chain connects TRBV7-9 to TRBJ2-5, with 9 bases lining up with TRBD1. CDR3 length: 14 residues. Unmatched junction bases numbered 6, after V lost 5 bases and J lost 5 bases. From germline, CDR1 is SEHNR and CDR2 FQNEAQ (reference sequence). Here the CDR3 reads CASSQGQGPETQYF. The CDR3 nucleotides are TGTGCCAGCAGCCAGGGACAGGGCCCTGAGACCCAGTACTTC.

This chain connects TRBV19 to TRBJ2-3; 10 nucleotides match TRBD2. Germline V gene data show CDR1 as LNHDA and CDR2 as SQIVND (reference sequence). V dropped 10 bases and J dropped 6; count of bases not matched to a gene: 16. The CDR3 has 16 amino acids. DNA of the CDR3: TGTGCCACTAAGGTCAGCGGGGGGGCCTTGGGGGATACGCAGTATTTT. It specifies CATKVSGGALGDTQYF.

This clone was counted a single time. The junction differs from germline at one of its ends, possibly a read error. CDR3 residues: CASSQEGGRWIF. CDR3 coding DNA: TGCGCCAGCAGCCAAGAGGGAGGCAGGTGGATCTTC. The chain is built from TRBV4-1 and TRBJ1-2; D is ambiguous. The V gene's germline CDR1 is MGHRA and CDR2 YSYEKL. The CDR3 loop spans 12 amino acids.

The rearrangement joins TRBV28 to TRBJ2-4; D is undetermined. V lost 5 bases and J 0 bases, leaving 11 bases between the germline ends. This CDR3 spans 15 amino acids. Germline V gives CDR1 MDHEN, CDR2 SYDVKM. The CDR3 loop reads CASSAGGSAKNIQYF. For the CDR3, the DNA is TGTGCCAGCAGTGCTGGCGGCTCAGCCAAAAACATTCAGTACTTC.

J is TRBJ2-7 and V is TRBV11-2; 8 bases line up with TRBD1. Trimming took 1 base from V and 6 from J; bases not matched to a gene: 17. The CDR3 has 18 residues. Germline V CDR1 and CDR2: SGHAT, FQNNGV. CDR3 in amino acids: CASSLGRRGRSGGSEQYF. DNA of the CDR3: TGTGCCAGCAGCTTAGGTCGCAGGGGGCGGTCCGGGGGCTCCGAGCAGTACTTC. Full variable domain (remainder filled in from reference TRBV11-2 and TRBJ2-7): EAGVAQSPRYKIIEKRQSVAFWCNPISGHATLYWYQQILGQGPKLLIQFQNNGVVDDSQLPKDRFSAERLKGVDSTLKIQPAKLEDSAVYLCASSLGRRGRSGGSEQYFGPGTRLTVT.

The CDR3 DNA is TGTGCCTGGAGGCGAAGGGGAATTCCATACGAGCAGTACTTC. It specifies CAWRRRGIPYEQYF. V and J are TRBV30 and TRBJ2-7; weak D call: TRBD1 (5 bases). This CDR3 comprises 14 residues. Trimming took off 3 bases at V and 4 bases at J, with 16 bases between the two ends. Germline values: CDR1 GTSNPN, CDR2 SVGIG (reference sequence).

V gene TRBV5-4 combines with J gene TRBJ2-6; D remains unclear. V was trimmed by 2 bases and J by 0 bases, leaving 3 bases between them. Germline CDR1 reads SGHNT; CDR2 reads YYREEE (reference sequence). There are 14 residues in the CDR3. The CDR3 DNA reads TGTGCCAGCAGCTTTAACTCTGGGGCCAACGTCCTGACTTTC. This translates into CASSFNSGANVLTF. Variable domain in full (rest from reference TRBV5-4 and TRBJ2-6): ETGVTQSPTHLIKTRGQQVTLRCSSQSGHNTVSWYQQALGQGPQFIFQYYREEENGRGNFPPRFSGLQFPNYSSELNVNALELDDSALYLCASSFNSGANVLTFGAGSRLTVL.

This chain links TRBV6-6 with TRBJ2-5, with a possible D match to TRBD2 (5 bases). The CDR3 length is 16 residues. Trimming left V 2 bases short and J 5 bases short, with 18 bases between. CDR1 is MNHNY, CDR2 SVGAGI, per germline (reference sequence). The CDR3 loop reads CASSYGSEAPRETQYF. CDR3 nucleotide sequence: TGTGCCAGCAGTTACGGGTCGGAGGCCCCTCGGGAGACCCAGTACTTC.

The chain uses TRBV19 and TRBJ2-5; TRBD1 matches 7 bases. This CDR3 is built from 14 residues. J lost 5 bases, V lost 5 bases, and 8 bases had no gene match. Per germline, CDR1 LNHDA and CDR2 SQIVND (reference sequence). The CDR3 loop is CASSVNRGGETQYF. CDR3 nucleotide sequence: TGTGCCAGTAGTGTGAACAGGGGCGGGGAGACCCAGTACTTC.

This clone was detected only a few times. The chain has TRBV6-4 and TRBJ2-1, with unresolved D. The V gene lost 6 bases and the J gene lost 6 bases, with 12 bases spanning the gap. The CDR3 runs to 13 residues. CDR1 is MRHNA and CDR2 is SNTAGT in the germline V gene. The CDR3 reads CASSPIGGNEQFF. Here the CDR3 DNA reads TGTGCCAGCAGCCCCATTGGCGGCAATGAGCAGTTCTTC.